This is a list of T cell receptor beta chains from one sample in a study of T cell responses to AZD1222 COVID-19 vaccine. The repertoire was sequenced with immunoSEQ multiplex PCR; TCRdb's copy has only in-frame clones and lacks some. The sample lists 70,000 or so clones, over 65% occurring once. The input for sequencing was peripheral blood, taken 28 days after the second AZD1222 dose. These receptor sequences come from an adult who received the AZD1222 COVID-19 vaccine. Each CDR3 is given with its conserved first and last residue. Rows give clone size only sometimes, using once, few, many, or a class for an expanded clone.

TRBV6-5,TRBJ2-6,.,CASSYGRPSGANVLTF
TRBV12-2,TRBJ2-7,.,CASRLVPGTSGGEGYF
TRBV11-3,TRBJ1-1,.,CASSSYTGVNTEAFF
TRBV6-6,TRBJ1-6,few,CASSAGASPLHF
TRBV27,TRBJ2-5,.,CASSLSTGWGETQYF
TRBV4-1,TRBJ2-2,.,CASSQGAPTGELFF
TRBV2,TRBJ1-2,once,CVQIIWDGYTF
TRBV14,TRBJ1-5,.,CASEGQPQHF
TRBV7-9,TRBJ1-5,.,CASSTDTQPQHF
TRBV6-5,TRBJ2-3,large,CASSLQYTDTQYF
TRBV30,TRBJ1-1,.,CAWSARAGTEAFF
TRBV18,TRBJ1-5,.,CASSPKRGGAPNGQPQHF
TRBV19,TRBJ1-2,.,CASIGTGRNGYTF
TRBV18,TRBJ1-2,.,CASSPPGRYGYTF
TRBV7-9,TRBJ2-1,few,CASSSHGLAPGGYNEQFF
TRBV2,TRBJ2-7,.,CAIRRTGKYEQYF
TRBV18,TRBJ2-3,.,CASSPAVTSTDTQYF
TRBV19,TRBJ2-3,.,CASKETGRSTDTQYF
TRBV6-5,TRBJ1-3,.,CASCPQFSGNTIYF
TRBV5-1,TRBJ1-4,.,CASSLGGLTNEKLFF
TRBV20-1,TRBJ1-4,.,CSASRQGGNEKLFF
TRBV10-2,TRBJ1-1,.,CASRQGIAEAFF
TRBV19,TRBJ2-1,.,CASSAGTSGRREQFF
TRBV5-4,TRBJ2-2,many,CASSPGAGGTGELFF
TRBV29-1,TRBJ2-7,.,CSVRSHEQYF
TRBV5-1,TRBJ1-4,.,CASSPARTGIATNEKLFF
TRBV30,TRBJ2-5,.,CAWSDPNRDREYQETQYF
TRBV19,TRBJ1-4,.,CASTDRGATNEKLFF
TRBV11-3,TRBJ2-1,.,CASSLDSLPYNEQFF
TRBV11-2,TRBJ2-1,.,CASIPMGTSGINEQFF
TRBV14,TRBJ2-4,.,CASSQWGGTAKNIQYF
TRBV20-1,TRBJ1-1,once,CSASIRKPLNTEAFF
TRBV27,TRBJ1-2,.,CASSLAGGYGYTF
TRBV6-1,TRBJ2-1,once,CASSERRGGPNEQFF
TRBV7-8,TRBJ2-2,few,CASSPRTASSNTGELFF
TRBV29-1,TRBJ2-3,.,CSAPTSGFTDTQYF
TRBV20-1,TRBJ1-5,few,CSASDHIQHF
TRBV29-1,TRBJ2-7,.,CSVQGESSYEQYF
TRBV19,TRBJ2-1,.,CASSMSLEVYNEQFF
TRBV30,TRBJ2-6,.,CAWGGGSGANVLTF
TRBV5-5,TRBJ1-1,.,CASSLRTEGTEAFF
TRBV12-3/TRBV12-4,TRBJ1-5,.,CASSPTQGGPQHF
TRBV19,TRBJ1-2,.,CASSFGQGLGYGYTF
TRBV12-5,TRBJ1-1,.,CASGLPSGTVNTEAFF
TRBV10-3,TRBJ2-7,.,CAIGRQGAYEQYF
TRBV12-3/TRBV12-4,TRBJ1-2,.,CASSQRYGYTF
TRBV5-1,TRBJ2-7,.,CASSFGQGTYEQYF
TRBV10-3,TRBJ2-1,.,CAIGVARGSYNEQFF
TRBV7-6,TRBJ2-1,.,CASSLVLDEQFF
TRBV7-9,TRBJ2-7,once,CASSPRGSYEQYF
TRBV6-5,TRBJ2-6,.,CASFPTGANVLTF